This T cell receptor beta chain was retrieved from a study of early T cells in non-severe SARS-CoV-2 infection. The CDR3 contains 16 residues. With 5 bases clipped from V and 6 bases from J, the junction kept 12 bases outside the gene matches. Germline loops: CDR1 SGHRS, CDR2 YFSETQ. MiXCR, run by TCRdb on the 5' RACE reads, gives a single entry per CDR3 protein. This table has roughly 62,000 distinct CDR3 sequences, about 8% appearing once. Sequenced: whole blood. The V call is TRBV5-1, the J call TRBJ2-3, with 10 nucleotides matching TRBD2. The receptor comes from an adult who was a healthcare worker with PCR-confirmed SARS-CoV-2 infection or an uninfected control (not recorded which). The CDR3 nucleotides are TGCGCCAGCAGTTCCGGGACTAGCGAGATCGTGGATACGCAGTATTTT. It yields the protein CASSSGTSEIVDTQYF.